This section outlines one T cell receptor (beta chain) sequence together with its context. Assay: immunoSEQ multiplex PCR; the TCRdb copy retains only in-frame clones and omits some. The sample yields approximately 310,000 clones, about 85% seen once. This sample was included in a study of blood T cell repertoires in COVID-19. Germline values: CDR1 SGDLS, CDR2 YYNGEE. This CDR3 has 16 residues. After removal of 4 bases from V and 5 bases from J, the junction contained 10 bases not matched to a gene. This TCR derives from a woman in her thirties who had been exposed to COVID-19. V is TRBV9 and J is TRBJ1-2; TRBD1 agrees at 11 bases. The sequencing input was PBMCs or T cells enriched from blood (not recorded which). CDR3 coding DNA: TGTGCCAGCAGCTTCTTAGGACAGGGGGCTGGTTATGGCTACACCTTC. Translated: CASSFLGQGAGYGYTF.